This TCR beta chain was obtained from a study of early T cells in non-severe SARS-CoV-2 infection (dated by TCRdb to the early 2020s). In terms of the full investigation: Bulk RNA from unsorted whole blood was used for TCR sequencing, so alpha and beta chains could not be paired. The paper's findings and limits, for the study overall: VDJdb matching was skewed toward anti-spike CD8 responses and likely underestimated virus-specific expansions, missing private and CD4 specificities.

The library was built by means of 5' RACE. Sequencing used a NextSeq 500. Unique molecular identifiers were attached to individual cDNA molecules in the TCR library protocol so that sequencing error and PCR bias could be corrected. Sequencing covered both TCR alpha and beta chains, and within each sample the abundances of alpha and beta sequences were tightly co-correlated. The original pipeline was this. Decombinator V4 was used to perform V gene, J gene and CDR3 annotation of TCR sequences. TCRs were defined as expanded if a significant change between any two time points was detected under a Poisson model with p below 0.0001. TCR abundances were normalised to the total number of TCRs sequenced per sample and expressed as counts per million. MAIT TCRs were defined by TRAV1-2 paired with TRAJ12, TRAJ20 or TRAJ33, and iNKT TCRs by TRAV10 paired with TRAJ18. VDJdb, accessed on 1 November 2021, was searched for TCRs annotated for CMV, EBV and SARS-CoV-2, and TCRs annotated for more than one antigen were excluded. Clones were called with MiXCR by TCRdb after fastp trimmed the public reads at Q25, and only in-frame beta chains were retained. Identical CDR3 protein sequences are pooled into one entry, listed with their most common genes and DNA. These V and J calls are TCRdb output, not the study's own analysis. Present in this sample are about 98,000 distinct CDR3 sequences, about an eighth of which were seen just once. The ten top clones hold 6.2% of the sample.

Set within a cohort of healthcare workers in London, UK, this nested case-control study involved weekly PCR testing of nasopharyngeal swabs along with blood sampling. Healthcare workers were enrolled in the week of the UK lockdown, from 23 to 31 March 2020, and were followed every week for up to about 16 weeks. This clonotype came up a few times. Its specific antigen is unknown. Per-nucleotide qualities are absent, and no much larger clonotype sits a single base away. According to the germline V gene, CDR1 reads SNHLY and CDR2 reads FYNNEI. V was cut back by 2 bases and J by 2 bases, leaving a gap of 22 bases between them. The CDR3 contains 18 residues, cysteine and phenylalanine counted. Here the CDR3 DNA is all that survives: 54 bases in frame from base 1.

The V and J segments used are TRBV2 and TRBJ2-7; 6 matching bases give a weak D call of TRBD1. The receptor comes from an adult who was a healthcare worker with PCR-confirmed SARS-CoV-2 infection or an uninfected control (not recorded which). Sequencing used whole blood. In nucleotide form, the sequence is TGTGCCAGCAGTGAAATTACCGTAAGGGGCAGGGGAACCTACGAGCAGTACTTC. Its protein reads: CASSEITVRGRGTYEQYF.